The 21 T cell receptor beta chains below all came from one sample that was sequenced in a study of human T cells and chemical hapten exposure. Time point noted: patch test 1, 2 weeks after DPC sensitization. Treatment defined: therapeutic diphenylcyclopropenone sensitization with weekly scalp DPC. Via MiXCR, TCRdb re-called the RACE reads, giving one row per CDR3 protein. This table holds a few hundred thousand distinct CDR3 sequences, more than 4.5% found once. The material sequenced was whole blood, taken in connection with sensitization to the hapten diphenylcyclopropenone (DPC). Receptors originate from a woman between 45 and 65 years old with alopecia areata. Some clones in this sample may be carry-over from other donors' samples.

The rearrangement links TRBV7-8 to TRBJ2-1; D unresolved. The germline V gene has CDR1 SGHVS and CDR2 FQNEAQ. The CDR3 length is 14 residues. The ends were cut back, 5 bases at V and 7 bases at J, with 15 bases in the middle. The CDR3 DNA sequence: TGTGCCAGCAGCCCACTCGGTCCGGAGAATGAGCAGTTCTTC. Protein: CASSPLGPENEQFF.

V is TRBV20-1 and J is TRBJ2-3, with D unresolved. CDR1 and CDR2 (germline): DFQATT, SNEGSKA (reference sequence). Trimming removed 5 bases from V and 0 bases from J, with 15 bases in between. This CDR3 contains 15 residues. The CDR3 nucleotides read TGCAGTGCTTCCTACCGGGTTCATAGCACAGATACGCAGTATTTT. Translating gives CSASYRVHSTDTQYF.

V is TRBV10-3 and J is TRBJ2-3; a weak D match, TRBD2 (5 bases). Germline CDR1 reads ENHRY; CDR2 reads SYGVKD. The CDR3 totals 11 residues. Between the trimmed V and J ends, which lost 8 bases and 8 bases, there was a span of 11 bases. The DNA for the CDR3 is TGTGCCATCGTGGGAGAAGGTACGCAGTATTTT. This encodes CAIVGEGTQYF.

This clonotype was observed a handful of times. This chain links TRBV27 with TRBJ2-5, with D perhaps TRBD2 (6 bases). The CDR3 spans 14 residues. CDR1 is MNHEY, CDR2 SMNVEV, per germline (reference sequence). The V gene lost 6 bases and the J gene lost 0 bases, with 11 bases spanning the gap. CDR3 DNA: TGTGCCAGCAGCTATTCTAGCGACCAAGAGACCCAGTACTTC. Protein: CASSYSSDQETQYF.

This clonotype was picked up a small number of times. V and J are TRBV5-1 and TRBJ1-4, with a tentative D call TRBD1 (5 bases). Germline CDR1 SGHRS, CDR2 YFSETQ. V lost 2 bases to trimming and J lost 4 bases, with 12 bases between them. The CDR3 has 15 residues. The chain's CDR3 is CASSFQGGVNEKLFF. The CDR3 DNA sequence: TGCGCCAGCAGCTTCCAGGGAGGGGTTAATGAAAAACTGTTTTTT.

This chain links TRBV6-5 with TRBJ2-7; possibly TRBD2 for D (6 bases). V was pared by 6 bases and J by 7 bases, with 19 bases between. There are 14 residues in the CDR3. Germline V lookup: CDR1 MNHEY, CDR2 SVGAGI. The CDR3 coding sequence is TGTGCCAGCAGAAGGGACGGGACTGCCGGGGAGCAGTACTTC. As protein: CASRRDGTAGEQYF.

This clonotype was seen ten or more times. V gene TRBV3-1 combines with J gene TRBJ1-6; unclear D gene. V was pared by 0 bases and J by 9 bases, with 0 bases between. The CDR3 runs to 11 residues. CDR1 LGHDT and CDR2 YNNKEL come from the germline V gene (reference sequence). As DNA, the CDR3 is TGTGCCAGCAGCCAAGATTCACCCCTCCACTTT. This codes for CASSQDSPLHF.

This clonotype came up a few times. This chain uses TRBV18 with TRBJ1-2; 7 nucleotides align to TRBD1. The V segment lost 8 bases and the J segment 6 bases; nucleotides outside the gene matches: 15. The germline V gene encodes CDR1 KGHSH and CDR2 LQKENI. This CDR3 has 15 amino acids. CDR3 nucleotide sequence: TGTGCCAGCGCCTCTCGTCAAGGGGGCACCGATGGCTACACCTTC. Amino acids: CASASRQGGTDGYTF.

This clonotype was detected a few times. The chain is built from TRBV12-3 or TRBV12-4 and TRBJ2-1; the D is unclear. V was cut by 6 bases and J by 7 bases, with 10 bases left in between. The CDR3 loop spans 12 amino acids. CDR3 region: CASSRMWNEQFF. CDR3 in DNA: TGTGCCAGCAGCCGAATGTGGAATGAGCAGTTCTTC.

At least ten counts were recorded for this clonotype. V and J are TRBV29-1 and TRBJ2-3, with 13 bases that match TRBD2. The CDR3 is 15 amino acids. Germline V CDR1 and CDR2: SQVTM, ANQGSEA. J gave up 3 bases and V 6 bases, and 6 bases lay outside the gene matches. The CDR3 nucleotides read TGCAGCGTCCCGGGACTAGCGGGGATGACAGATACGCAGTATTTT. As protein: CSVPGLAGMTDTQYF.

This chain joins TRBV3-1 and TRBJ1-1; a weak D match, TRBD1 (5 bases). This CDR3 region has 17 residues. Germline V gives CDR1 LGHDT, CDR2 YNNKEL (reference sequence). Between the trimmed V and J ends, which lost 0 bases and 0 bases, there was a span of 14 bases. The CDR3 spells CASSQDGPGSMNTEAFF. The CDR3 DNA reads as TGTGCCAGCAGCCAAGATGGTCCAGGGAGCATGAACACTGAAGCTTTCTTT. The full variable domain, its missing parts supplied by reference TRBV3-1 and TRBJ1-1, is DTAVSQTPKYLVTQMGNDKSIKCEQNLGHDTMYWYKQDSKKFLKIMFSYNNKELIINETVPNRFSPKSPDKAHLNLHINSLELGDSAVYFCASSQDGPGSMNTEAFFGQGTRLTVV.

This clonotype was seen many times. This chain connects TRBV20-1 to TRBJ2-7, with D perhaps matching TRBD2 (6 bases). CDR1 and CDR2 (germline): DFQATT, SNEGSKA (reference sequence). Trimming left V 3 bases short and J 7 bases short, with 19 bases between. The CDR3 has 14 residues. CDR3 sequence reads: CSASILGQRVEQYF. CDR3 coding DNA: TGCAGTGCTAGTATTCTAGGGCAGCGGGTAGAGCAGTACTTC.

Many counts were recorded for this clonotype. This sequence joins TRBV4-1 and TRBJ1-6; D gene unclear. Germline values: CDR1 MGHRA, CDR2 YSYEKL. The V end was cut by 4 bases, the J end by 7 bases, with 11 bases between. CDR3 length: 14 residues. CDR3 sequence reads: CASSPLWSNSPLHF. The DNA for the CDR3 is TGCGCCAGCAGCCCTTTATGGAGCAATTCACCCCTCCACTTT.

V usage is TRBV5-1 and J usage is TRBJ2-6; D is uncertain. CDR3 length: 18 amino acids. V dropped 0 bases and J dropped 0 bases, with 13 bases sitting between them. CDR1 and CDR2 (germline): SGHRS, YFSETQ. CDR3: CASSLAAHTNSGANVLTF. The CDR3 region has the DNA TGCGCCAGCAGCTTGGCAGCACACACCAACTCTGGGGCCAACGTCCTGACTTTC. Complete variable domain (other parts from reference TRBV5-1 and TRBJ2-6): KAGVTQTPRYLIKTRGQQVTLSCSPISGHRSVSWYQQTPGQGLQFLFEYFSETQRNKGNFPGRFSGRQFSNSRSEMNVSTLELGDSALYLCASSLAAHTNSGANVLTFGAGSRLTVL.

The sample holds many counts of this clonotype. V gene TRBV28 combines with J gene TRBJ2-7; 9 positions agree with TRBD2. The CDR3 runs to 15 residues. The ends lost 5 bases at V and 3 bases at J; junction bases unmatched: 8. Looked up from germline, CDR1 is MDHEN and CDR2 is SYDVKM. The CDR3 spells CASSGSGSGGYEQYF. The DNA for the CDR3 is TGTGCCAGCAGTGGCTCGGGTAGCGGGGGCTACGAGCAGTACTTC.

The table lists this clonotype with many counts. The chain joins TRBV3-1 to TRBJ2-1, with D unclear. The germline V and J ends were trimmed by 0 bases and 6 bases, with 6 bases remaining between them. The germline gives CDR1 LGHDT, CDR2 YNNKEL (reference sequence). The CDR3 runs to 13 residues. In DNA form, the CDR3 reads TGTGCCAGCAGCCAAGACTACATCAATGAGCAGTTCTTC. This codes for CASSQDYINEQFF.

This chain connects TRBV15 to TRBJ1-2, with TRBD1 as a possible D gene (5 bases). V lost 3 bases and J 14 bases, leaving 16 bases between the germline ends. This CDR3 is built from 12 residues. CDR1 is LNHNV, CDR2 YYDKDF, per germline (reference sequence). The CDR3 DNA reads as TGTGCCACCAGCAGGGGAAATGGGGCAGAAACCTTC. Its protein product is CATSRGNGAETF.

This clonotype appeared a few times. CDR3 protein: CASSRALSTDTQYF. CDR3 nucleotide sequence: TGTGCCAGCAGTAGGGCACTCTCCACAGATACGCAGTATTTT. The rearrangement uses TRBV6-5 and TRBJ2-3, with D hard to call. This CDR3 is built from 14 residues. Per germline, CDR1 MNHEY and CDR2 SVGAGI. V was cut by 5 bases and J by 2 bases, with 11 bases left in between.

Many counts were recorded for this clonotype. CDR3 in amino acids: CASSQDGGSLNTQYF. CDR3 in DNA: TGTGCCAGCAGCCAAGATGGGGGGAGCTTAAATACGCAGTATTTT. The chain has TRBV4-2 and TRBJ2-3, with a tentative D call TRBD2 (6 bases). The germline V gene encodes CDR1 LGHNA and CDR2 YNFKEQ. The CDR3 runs 15 residues. The ends were cut back, 0 bases at V and 7 bases at J, with 14 bases in the middle.

V is TRBV2 and J is TRBJ1-6; D possibly corresponds to TRBD1 (5 bases). The CDR3 is 12 amino acids. The germline V gene encodes CDR1 SNHLY and CDR2 FYNNEI. V lost 7 bases and J 10 bases, leaving 11 bases between the germline ends. The CDR3 reads CASNGGGSPLHF. The CDR3 DNA follows: TGTGCCAGCAACGGGGGAGGATCACCCCTCCACTTT.

This clonotype appeared a few times. This chain links TRBV6-5 with TRBJ2-7; D gene ambiguous. The CDR3 is 13 residues long. V was clipped by 5 bases and J by 6 bases, with 14 bases between them. Germline V gives CDR1 MNHEY, CDR2 SVGAGI. The CDR3 loop reads CASSPGPSIEQYF. The CDR3 bases are TGTGCCAGCAGTCCCGGACCTTCTATCGAGCAGTACTTC.